This TCR beta chain was recorded in a study of blood T cell repertoires in COVID-19 (dated by TCRdb to the early 2020s). Regarding the research as a whole: Samples covering the acute and convalescent phases of COVID-19 were provided by collaborators in the United States, Italy and Spain. A de-identified subject ID, COVID-19 status, age in years and sex were almost always included in the sample metadata. Where HLA class I and class II types were available, the types were taken from metadata supplied by the sample provider, not from assay-based typing. Samples were obtained from the ongoing ImmuneRACE study (first 160 participants) and from approximately 1,200 subjects provided by 6 global collaborators. The repertoires were released in a freely available public database meant as a resource for research on the immune response to SARS-CoV-2. The prospective study material was composed of cDNA or gDNA derived from T cells, B-cell-depleted T cells, or PBMCs. Subjects who had been exposed to COVID-19, were actively infected with it, or had recovered from it provided the deeply sampled blood TCRbeta repertoires that made up the dataset. The research as a whole found: Clinical and demographic metadata were provided uncurated, with the amount varying by source and participant.

TCRbeta CDR3 regions were amplified from genomic DNA by means of the immunoSEQ Assay, a bias-controlled multiplex PCR. Per the authors' processing: The number of nucleated cells in each sample was estimated by amplification of reference gene primers within the assay. To quantify the absolute abundance of each unique TCRbeta CDR3 rearrangement, sequence reads were collapsed and filtered. For each sample, productive Simpson clonality was calculated as the square root of Simpson's diversity index across productive rearrangements. Not all clones reach the TCRdb copy of this immuneACCESS table, which keeps in-frame sequences only. Checked studies attribute under half of the gap to unresolved V genes and leave the rest unexplained. V, J and clone size were drawn from that table, and D and trimming were deduced from the DNA. The table for this sample lists roughly 290,000 clones; under 90% of them were counted only once. About 1.8% of the sample comes from the top ten.

Details on this clone: Which antigen it targets is not known. The input lacks base qualities; no much larger clone sits a single base away.

Participants in the prospective study were enrolled through a virtual design, were aged about 18 to 100 years, and lived in some 24 United States geographic areas. To assign participants to cohorts, the prospective study relied on clinical history that participants themselves reported in a screening survey and a study questionnaire. For ImmuneRACE Cohort 3, a participant was defined as recovered based on two consecutive negative NP/OP PCR tests, clearance by a healthcare professional, or resolution of symptoms. Each participant in the prospective study had whole blood, serum and a nasopharyngeal or oropharyngeal swab collected by mobile phlebotomists. Over a 2-month period, participants in the prospective study had the option of providing additional blood draws and questionnaires. Before DNA extraction, prospective study blood samples were shipped either frozen or at room temperature. Sequencing was performed on PBMCs or T cells enriched from blood (not recorded which). This clonotype was obtained from a woman in her forties who had recovered from COVID-19.

The sequenced DNA is TGTGCCAGCAGCTCCGGACAAGGCCCCTACGAGCAGTACTTC. The resulting protein is CASSSGQGPYEQYF. The rearranged chain carries TRBV7-9 and TRBJ2-7; perhaps TRBD1 is the D gene, with 5 bases matching. From its cysteine to its phenylalanine, the CDR3 spans 14 amino acids. Kept here is only the CDR3 DNA, which spans 42 bases and is read in frame from base 1. V is shortened by 4 bases, J by 2 bases, and the region joining them spans 12 bases. The germline V gene (reference sequence) gives CDR1 as SEHNR and CDR2 as FQNEAQ.